The 3 T cell receptor beta chains listed next were all sequenced from one sample in a study of long-term antiretroviral therapy in people with HIV. Runs used v3.0 of the immunoSEQ assay and were done at survey level. The method was immunoSEQ multiplex PCR; TCRdb's version includes in-frame clones alone and lacks a portion of them. The table records 37,000 or so clones, 75% to 85% of them present only once. Source: unsorted PBMCs, taken 3.4 years after starting antiretroviral therapy. Receptors were obtained from a young man with HIV.

J is TRBJ2-1 and V is TRBV25-1, with D possibly matching TRBD1 (6 bases). From germline, CDR1 is MGHDK and CDR2 SYGVNS. This CDR3 is 15 amino acids long. V lost 3 bases and J lost 2, with 11 bases in between. For the CDR3, the DNA is TGTGCCAGCAGTGAGGTCGGGACACCCTACAATGAGCAGTTCTTC. Its protein is CASSEVGTPYNEQFF.

A note on this clone: One end of the junction varies from germline; a read error may be responsible. The chain employs TRBV30 and TRBJ2-7; D remains ambiguous. The CDR3 covers 11 residues. Germline V CDR1 and CDR2: GTSNPN, SVGIG (reference sequence). This chain's CDR3 is CAWGVTYEQYF. In DNA, the CDR3 is TGTGCCTGGGGTGTTACCTACGAGCAGTACTTC.

The J gene is TRBJ2-3, the V gene TRBV5-5; D ambiguous. Between the trimmed V and J ends, which lost 1 base and 6 bases, there was a span of 3 bases. This CDR3 is built from 11 residues. The germline V gene has CDR1 SGHKS and CDR2 YYEKEE (reference sequence). The CDR3 DNA reads TGTGCCAGCAGCTTGTTGGATACGCAGTATTTT. It encodes CASSLLDTQYF.